This passage covers 17 T cell receptor beta chains from one sample sequenced in a study of T cells expressing NK-cell markers. Using the 5' RACE reads, TCRdb records one entry per CDR3 protein without DNA. The sample totals 250,000 or so distinct CDR3 sequences. Sequencing was performed on blood T cells: a sorted CD56 or NKG2C T cell subset, CD4+ or CD8+ T cells, or bulk PBMC T cells (not recorded which). The receptors originated from a woman between 18 and 75 years old in good health.

J is TRBJ2-1 and V is TRBV28; the D call of TRBD2 rests on TCRdb alone, since no DNA is present to check it. The germline gives CDR1 MDHEN, CDR2 SYDVKM. This CDR3 spans 13 amino acids. The chain's CDR3 is CASSLYGRGGGFF.

The rearrangement uses TRBV7-8 and TRBJ1-4; the TCRdb call, TRBD1, lacks DNA for checking. The length of the CDR3 is 15 residues. Germline CDR1 and CDR2: SGHVS and FQNEAQ. Here the CDR3 reads CASSPLGQRNEKLFF.

The chain couples TRBV5-1 to TRBJ2-3. Germline CDR1 and CDR2: SGHRS and YFSETQ. The CDR3 loop spans 13 amino acids. CDR3 residues: CASRFGGSDTQYF.

This chain joins TRBV3-1 and TRBJ1-1; the D call of TRBD1 rests on TCRdb alone, since no DNA is present to check it. Germline CDR1 LGHDT, CDR2 YNNKEL (reference sequence). This CDR3 contains 15 residues. CDR3 protein: CASSQPGGWNTEAFF.

The chain joins TRBV6-1 to TRBJ1-2; checking the TCRdb D call of TRBD1 is not possible without DNA. This CDR3 has 15 amino acids. The germline gives CDR1 MNHNS, CDR2 SASEGT. CDR3: CASSVLTVVSYGYTF.

V usage is TRBV3-1 and J usage is TRBJ1-2; TCRdb's assignment of TRBD1 cannot be checked, as there is no DNA. The CDR3 has 14 amino acids. Germline V gene sequence: CDR1 LGHDT, CDR2 YNNKEL (reference sequence). The CDR3 protein is CASSRRQGIGGYTF.

The rearrangement links TRBV5-5 to TRBJ2-6; the TCRdb call, TRBD1, lacks DNA for checking. Germline V CDR1 and CDR2: SGHKS, YYEKEE (reference sequence). There are 16 residues in the CDR3. CDR3 residues: CASSLRRGYGANVLTF. The full variable domain, with the rest looked up from reference TRBV5-5 and TRBJ2-6, is DAGVTQSPTHLIKTRGQQVTLRCSPISGHKSVSWYQQVLGQGPQFIFQYYEKEERGRGNFPDRFSARQFPNYSSELNVNALLLGDSALYLCASSLRRGYGANVLTFGAGSRLTVL.

This chain uses TRBV20-1 with TRBJ2-4; the D call from TCRdb, TRBD1, cannot be confirmed without DNA. Per the germline V gene, CDR1 is DFQATT and CDR2 is SNEGSKA (reference sequence). The CDR3 extends over 16 amino acids. The CDR3: CSARDPDSLSKNIQYF.

This rearrangement joins TRBV7-3 to TRBJ2-3. CDR1 SGHTA and CDR2 FQGTGA come from the germline V gene. The CDR3 totals 12 residues. The CDR3 region is CASSRQESTQYF.

This sequence joins TRBV11-3 and TRBJ2-1; without DNA, the TCRdb call of TRBD2 cannot be checked. There are 15 residues in the CDR3. The germline V gene encodes CDR1 SGHNT and CDR2 YENEEA. The CDR3 is CASSLETSGGTEQFF.

The V gene is TRBV6-1, the J gene TRBJ2-7. The length of the CDR3 is 15 residues. Germline values: CDR1 MNHNS, CDR2 SASEGT. The CDR3 reads CASILTFGTGGEQYF.

This chain joins TRBV27 and TRBJ1-2; the D gene TCRdb calls, TRBD1, cannot be checked with no DNA. The CDR3 length is 14 residues. Germline CDR1 is MNHEY and CDR2 is SMNVEV (reference sequence). The CDR3 reads CASSFRQGLYGYTF.

This chain uses TRBV6-1 with TRBJ2-2; TCRdb proposes TRBD1, but this gene call is untestable without DNA. Germline values: CDR1 MNHNS, CDR2 SASEGT. This CDR3 contains 16 residues. CDR3 region: CASRINDRGNTGELFF.

The chain carries TRBV3-1 and TRBJ2-2. Germline-derived CDR1 and CDR2 are LGHDT and YNNKEL (reference sequence). The CDR3 totals 16 residues. The CDR3 loop reads CASSLTASLNTGELFF.

J is TRBJ2-4 and V is TRBV14; the D call of TRBD1 rests on TCRdb alone, since no DNA is present to check it. Germline lookup yields CDR1 SGHDN and CDR2 FVKESK. This CDR3 spans 15 amino acids. CDR3 sequence: CASSQVGGAKNIQYF.

This chain links TRBV7-2 with TRBJ2-4; TCRdb reports TRBD2, a call that lacks DNA to check it against. CDR3 length equals 14 residues. Germline CDR1 SGHTA, CDR2 FQGNSA. The CDR3 protein is CASSLIERTNIQYF.

The rearrangement joins TRBV18 to TRBJ2-3; TCRdb lists TRBD1, though no DNA is available to test this call. The CDR3 covers 16 residues. CDR1 is KGHSH and CDR2 is LQKENI in the germline V gene. CDR3 sequence reads: CASSPLGSQGTDTQYF.